The clone carrying this T cell receptor (beta chain) was counted once. Its specificity is not known. The donors were part of the validation cohort of 95 to 150 subjects. That cohort was separate from the first cohort, which comprised fewer than 800 subjects. The data were obtained in a study of cytomegalovirus exposure and HLA in healthy donors. Findings of the study overall: In vitro testing confirmed a few CMV-associated chains as specific for CMV antigens. It was around 160 TCR beta chains that were listed as cytomegalovirus-associated.

This CDR3 region has 15 residues. V was clipped by 5 bases and J by 5 bases; unmatched bases: 11. Germline V gene sequence: CDR1 LNHNV, CDR2 YYDKDF (reference sequence). TCRdb keeps only in-frame clones here, not all; method: immunoSEQ multiplex PCR. The table includes more than 85,000 clones, about 95% detected once. V usage is TRBV15 and J usage is TRBJ2-7, with TRBD2 identical over 8 bases. The material sequenced was PBMCs. The source is a young woman in good health and CMV-seronegative. The CDR3 DNA is TGTGCCACCAGCCTACGCCAAGGACTAGCTGACGAGCAGTACTTC. This sequence encodes CATSLRQGLADEQYF. The full variable domain, rest sourced from reference TRBV15 and TRBJ2-7, is DAMVIQNPRYQVTQFGKPVTLSCSQTLNHNVMYWYQQKSSQAPKLLFHYYDKDFNNEADTPDNFQSRRPNTSFCFLDIRSPGLGDTAMYLCATSLRQGLADEQYFGPGTRLTVT.